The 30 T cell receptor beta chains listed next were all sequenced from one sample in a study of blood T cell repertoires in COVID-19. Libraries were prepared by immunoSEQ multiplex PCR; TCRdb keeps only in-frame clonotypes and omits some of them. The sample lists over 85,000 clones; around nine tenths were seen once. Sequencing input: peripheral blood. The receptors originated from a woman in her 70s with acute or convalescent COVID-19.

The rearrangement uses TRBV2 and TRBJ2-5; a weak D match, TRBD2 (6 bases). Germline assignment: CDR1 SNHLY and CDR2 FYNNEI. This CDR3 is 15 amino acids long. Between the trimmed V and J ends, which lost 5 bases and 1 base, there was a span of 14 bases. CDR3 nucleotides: TGTGCCAGCAGTCGGGCCGGGAGTCCCCAAGAGACCCAGTACTTC. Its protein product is CASSRAGSPQETQYF.

The DNA for the CDR3 is TGCGCCAGCAGCTTGTCTGAAGGGAGGACTGAAGCTTTCTTT. Protein sequence: CASSLSEGRTEAFF. This chain links TRBV5-1 with TRBJ1-1; D gene ambiguous. Germline V gene data show CDR1 as SGHRS and CDR2 as YFSETQ. Between the trimmed V and J ends, which lost 1 base and 5 bases, there was a span of 12 bases. CDR3 size: 14 residues.

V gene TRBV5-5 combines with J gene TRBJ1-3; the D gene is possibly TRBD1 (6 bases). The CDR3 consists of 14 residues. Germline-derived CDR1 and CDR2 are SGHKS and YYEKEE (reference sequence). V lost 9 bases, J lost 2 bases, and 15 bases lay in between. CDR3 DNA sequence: TGTGCCACCAAACAGGGTATGACTGGAAACACCATATATTTT. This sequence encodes CATKQGMTGNTIYF.

Here the CDR3 DNA reads TGTGCCAGCAGTGAAAGCTCTAGCCCAGGCTACGAGCAGTACTTC. This translates into CASSESSSPGYEQYF. This chain joins TRBV6-1 and TRBJ2-7, with D possibly matching TRBD2 (5 bases). The ends were cut back, 2 bases at V and 3 bases at J, with 14 bases in the middle. Per the germline V gene, CDR1 is MNHNS and CDR2 is SASEGT. CDR3 length: 15 residues.

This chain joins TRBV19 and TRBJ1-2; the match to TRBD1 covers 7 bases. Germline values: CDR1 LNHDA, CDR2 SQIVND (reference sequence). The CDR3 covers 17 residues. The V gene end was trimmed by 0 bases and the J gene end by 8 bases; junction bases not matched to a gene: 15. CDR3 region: CASSIDSLRTGVNGYTF. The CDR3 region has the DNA TGTGCCAGTAGTATAGATTCTCTTAGAACAGGGGTAAACGGCTACACCTTC.

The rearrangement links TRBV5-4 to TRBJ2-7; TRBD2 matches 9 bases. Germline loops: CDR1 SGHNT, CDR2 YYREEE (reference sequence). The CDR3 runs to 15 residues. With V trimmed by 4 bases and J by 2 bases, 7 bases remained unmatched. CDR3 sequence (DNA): TGTGCCAGCAGCCCGACTAGCGGCAAAACCTACGAGCAGTACTTC. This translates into CASSPTSGKTYEQYF.

The CDR3 coding sequence is TGTGCCAGCTTGGTAGTCCAAGAGACCCAGTACTTC. As protein: CASLVVQETQYF. The chain employs TRBV2 and TRBJ2-5, with unresolved D. CDR1 and CDR2 (germline): SNHLY, FYNNEI. V was clipped by 8 bases and J by 1 base, with 8 bases between them. CDR3 length: 12 amino acids.

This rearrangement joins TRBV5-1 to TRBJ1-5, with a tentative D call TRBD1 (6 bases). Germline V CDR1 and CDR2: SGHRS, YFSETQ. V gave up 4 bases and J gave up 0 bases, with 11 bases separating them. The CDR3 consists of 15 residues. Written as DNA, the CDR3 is TGCGCCAGCAGCCTTGAGGGGGATAGCAATCAGCCCCAGCATTTT. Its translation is CASSLEGDSNQPQHF.

The CDR3 region has the DNA TGTGCCAGCTCACCGTTGGGACAGGGGTATGATGAAAAACTGTTTTTT. This sequence encodes CASSPLGQGYDEKLFF. The V and J genes are TRBV18 and TRBJ1-4; 10 nucleotides line up with TRBD1. Per the germline V gene, CDR1 is KGHSH and CDR2 is LQKENI. The CDR3 is 16 residues long. The V and J ends lost 3 bases and 6 bases, in that order; junction bases with no gene match: 7.

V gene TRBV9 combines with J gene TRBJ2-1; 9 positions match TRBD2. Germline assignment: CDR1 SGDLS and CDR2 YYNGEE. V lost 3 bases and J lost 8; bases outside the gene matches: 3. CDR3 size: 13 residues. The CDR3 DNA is TGTGCCAGCAGCGGAGGGACTAGCTATGAGCAGTTCTTC. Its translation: CASSGGTSYEQFF. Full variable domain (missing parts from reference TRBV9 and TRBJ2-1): DSGVTQTPKHLITATGQRVTLRCSPRSGDLSVYWYQQSLDQGLQFLIQYYNGEERAKGNILERFSAQQFPDLHSELNLSSLELGDSALYFCASSGGTSYEQFFGPGTRLTVL.

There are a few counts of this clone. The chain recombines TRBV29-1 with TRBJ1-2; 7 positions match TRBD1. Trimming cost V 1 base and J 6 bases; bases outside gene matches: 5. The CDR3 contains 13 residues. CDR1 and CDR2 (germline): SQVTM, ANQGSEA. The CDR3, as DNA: TGCAGCGTTGAAGTTAACACAGGGGATGGCTACACCTTC. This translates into CSVEVNTGDGYTF.

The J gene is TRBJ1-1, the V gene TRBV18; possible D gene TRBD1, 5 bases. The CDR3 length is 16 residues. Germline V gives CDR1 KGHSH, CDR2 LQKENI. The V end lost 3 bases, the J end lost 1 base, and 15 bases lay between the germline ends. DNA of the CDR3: TGTGCCAGCTCACCCCGCGGGGGGAGTCAGAACACTGAAGCTTTCTTT. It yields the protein CASSPRGGSQNTEAFF.

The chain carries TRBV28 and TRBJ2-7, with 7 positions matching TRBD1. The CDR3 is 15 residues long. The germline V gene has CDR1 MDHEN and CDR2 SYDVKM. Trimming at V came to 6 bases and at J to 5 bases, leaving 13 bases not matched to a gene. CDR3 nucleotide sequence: TGTGCCAGCAGCCGCCCCGGGACAGCGTCCAACGAGCAGTACTTC. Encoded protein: CASSRPGTASNEQYF.

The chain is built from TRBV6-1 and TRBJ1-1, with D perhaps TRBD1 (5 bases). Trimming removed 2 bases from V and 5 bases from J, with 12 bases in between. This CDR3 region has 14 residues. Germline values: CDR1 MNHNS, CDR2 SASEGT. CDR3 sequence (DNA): TGTGCCAGCAGTGAATCCCAGGGTGTGACTGAAGCTTTCTTT. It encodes CASSESQGVTEAFF.

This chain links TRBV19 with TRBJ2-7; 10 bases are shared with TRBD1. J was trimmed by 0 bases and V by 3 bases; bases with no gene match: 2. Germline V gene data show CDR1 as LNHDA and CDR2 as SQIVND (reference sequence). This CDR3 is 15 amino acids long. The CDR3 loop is CASSIRDRGSYEQYF. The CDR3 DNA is TGTGCCAGTAGTATTCGGGACAGGGGCTCCTACGAGCAGTACTTC.

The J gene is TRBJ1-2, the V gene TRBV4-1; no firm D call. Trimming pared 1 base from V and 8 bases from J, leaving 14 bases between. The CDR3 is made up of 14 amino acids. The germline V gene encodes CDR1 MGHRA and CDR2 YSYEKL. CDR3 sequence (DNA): TGCGCCAGCAGCCAAGTGACCCCGGGTGGGGGCTACACCTTC. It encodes CASSQVTPGGGYTF.

The CDR3 is CASSPGTGGEKLFF. The CDR3 bases are TGTGCCAGCAGCCCAGGGACAGGGGGTGAAAAACTGTTTTTT. The chain recombines TRBV5-5 with TRBJ1-4; 11 nucleotides match TRBD1. The trim removed 4 bases at V and 7 bases at J, leaving 3 bases unmatched. Germline V lookup: CDR1 SGHKS, CDR2 YYEKEE (reference sequence). The CDR3 runs 14 residues.

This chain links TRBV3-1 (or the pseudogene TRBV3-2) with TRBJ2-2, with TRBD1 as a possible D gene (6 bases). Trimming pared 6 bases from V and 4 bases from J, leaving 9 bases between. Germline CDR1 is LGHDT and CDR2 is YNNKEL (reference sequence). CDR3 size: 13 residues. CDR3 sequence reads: CASSPGVTGELFF. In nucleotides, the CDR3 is TGTGCCAGCAGTCCAGGGGTCACCGGGGAGCTGTTTTTT.

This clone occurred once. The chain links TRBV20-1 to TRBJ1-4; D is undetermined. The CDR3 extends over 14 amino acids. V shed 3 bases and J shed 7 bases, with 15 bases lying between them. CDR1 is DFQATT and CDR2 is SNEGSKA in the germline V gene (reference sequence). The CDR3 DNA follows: TGCAGTGCTAGTGAGGGAGAAGCGGCTGAAAAACTGTTTTTT. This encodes CSASEGEAAEKLFF.

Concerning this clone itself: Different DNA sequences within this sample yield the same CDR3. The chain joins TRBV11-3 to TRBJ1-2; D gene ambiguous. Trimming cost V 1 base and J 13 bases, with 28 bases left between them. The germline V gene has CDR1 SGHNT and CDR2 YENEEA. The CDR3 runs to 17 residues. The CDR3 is CASSLGAPDWPPLYCTF. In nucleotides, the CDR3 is TGTGCCAGCAGCTTAGGAGCCCCGGACTGGCCACCTCTATATTGCACCTTC.

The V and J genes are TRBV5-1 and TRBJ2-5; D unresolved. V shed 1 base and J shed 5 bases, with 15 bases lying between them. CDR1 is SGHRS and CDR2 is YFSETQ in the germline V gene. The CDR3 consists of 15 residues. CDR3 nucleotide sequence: TGCGCCAGCAGCTTGACGGCAGGAATTGGGGAGACCCAGTACTTC. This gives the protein CASSLTAGIGETQYF.

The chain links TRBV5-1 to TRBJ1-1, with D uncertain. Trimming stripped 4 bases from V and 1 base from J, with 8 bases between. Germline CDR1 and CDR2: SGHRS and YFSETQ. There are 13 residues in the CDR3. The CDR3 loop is CASSQTANTEAFF. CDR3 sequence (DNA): TGCGCCAGCAGCCAAACAGCGAACACTGAAGCTTTCTTT.

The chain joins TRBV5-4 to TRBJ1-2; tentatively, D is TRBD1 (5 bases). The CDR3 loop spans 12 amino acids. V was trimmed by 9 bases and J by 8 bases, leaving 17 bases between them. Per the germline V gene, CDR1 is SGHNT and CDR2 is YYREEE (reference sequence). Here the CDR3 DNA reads TGTGCCACCCCTGCGGGGGGAGAAGGCTACACCTTC. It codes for CATPAGGEGYTF.

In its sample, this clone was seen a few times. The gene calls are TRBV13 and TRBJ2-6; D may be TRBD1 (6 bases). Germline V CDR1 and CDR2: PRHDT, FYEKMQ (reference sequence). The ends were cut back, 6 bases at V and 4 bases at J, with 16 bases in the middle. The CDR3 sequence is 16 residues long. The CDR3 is CASSRRQARGANVLTF. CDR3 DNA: TGTGCCAGCAGTCGACGACAGGCCAGGGGGGCCAACGTCCTGACTTTC.

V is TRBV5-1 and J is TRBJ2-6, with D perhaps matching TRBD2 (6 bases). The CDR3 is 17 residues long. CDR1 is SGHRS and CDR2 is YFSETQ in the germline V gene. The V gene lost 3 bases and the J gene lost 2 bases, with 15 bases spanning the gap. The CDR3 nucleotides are TGCGCCAGCAGCTCCAGACCCACGGGAGCTGGGGCCAACGTCCTGACTTTC. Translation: CASSSRPTGAGANVLTF. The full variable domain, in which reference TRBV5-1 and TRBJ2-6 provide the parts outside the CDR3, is KAGVTQTPRYLIKTRGQQVTLSCSPISGHRSVSWYQQTPGQGLQFLFEYFSETQRNKGNFPGRFSGRQFSNSRSEMNVSTLELGDSALYLCASSSRPTGAGANVLTFGAGSRLTVL.

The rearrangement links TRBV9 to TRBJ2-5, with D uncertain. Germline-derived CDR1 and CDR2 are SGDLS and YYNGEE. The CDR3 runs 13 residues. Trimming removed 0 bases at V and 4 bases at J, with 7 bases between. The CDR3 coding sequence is TGTGCCAGCAGCGTAGGCTACCGAGAGACCCAGTACTTC. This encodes CASSVGYRETQYF.

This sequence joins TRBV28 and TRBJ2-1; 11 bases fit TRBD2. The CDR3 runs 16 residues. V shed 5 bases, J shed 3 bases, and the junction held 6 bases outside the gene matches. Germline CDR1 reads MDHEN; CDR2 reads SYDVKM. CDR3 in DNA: TGTGCCAGCAGTCCCCCTAGCGGGAGGATCTACAATGAGCAGTTCTTC. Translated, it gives CASSPPSGRIYNEQFF.

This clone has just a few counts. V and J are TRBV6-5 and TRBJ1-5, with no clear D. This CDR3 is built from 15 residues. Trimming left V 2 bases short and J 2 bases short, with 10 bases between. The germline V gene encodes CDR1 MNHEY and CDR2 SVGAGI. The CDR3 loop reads CASSYSGEGNQPQHF. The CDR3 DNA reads TGTGCCAGCAGTTACAGCGGGGAGGGCAATCAGCCCCAGCATTTT.

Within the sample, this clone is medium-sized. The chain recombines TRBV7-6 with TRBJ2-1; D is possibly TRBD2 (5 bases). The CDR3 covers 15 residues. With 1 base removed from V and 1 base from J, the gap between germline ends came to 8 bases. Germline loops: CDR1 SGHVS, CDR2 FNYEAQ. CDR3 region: CASSLVPGSYNEQFF. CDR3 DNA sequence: TGTGCCAGCAGCTTAGTTCCGGGGTCCTACAATGAGCAGTTCTTC.

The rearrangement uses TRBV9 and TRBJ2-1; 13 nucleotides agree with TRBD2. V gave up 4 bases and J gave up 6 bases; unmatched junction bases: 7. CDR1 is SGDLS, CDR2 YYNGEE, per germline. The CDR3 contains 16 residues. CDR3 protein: CASSSRTSGSINEQFF. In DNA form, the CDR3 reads TGTGCCAGCAGCTCGCGGACTAGCGGGAGTATCAATGAGCAGTTCTTC.